This T cell receptor beta chain appears in the sequencing data of a study of cytotoxic CD8 clonotypes in ibrutinib-treated CLL. Study-level findings and limits: Public clonotypes occurred uncommonly; on treatment, they contracted or remained stable.

Assay used: immunoSEQ multiplex PCR; TCRdb lists only in-frame clones, some missing. The table lists just over 200,000 clones, about four fifths of them singletons, with roughly an eighth in the top ten. Notes on this clone: Its antigen is unidentified.

Germline assignment: CDR1 SGHNT and CDR2 YYREEE (reference sequence). CDR3 length equals 14 residues. J gave up 6 bases and V 2 bases, and 6 bases lay outside the gene matches. The chain carries TRBV5-4 and TRBJ2-3; 7 nucleotides agree with TRBD2. The sequence derives from a human donor with chronic lymphocytic leukemia. Sequences were derived from PBMCs, sampled after 12 months of ibrutinib treatment. The CDR3 nucleotides read TGTGCCAGCAGCTTATCGGGAGGATGGGATACGCAGTATTTT. Translating gives CASSLSGGWDTQYF.